This T cell receptor (beta chain) was sequenced in a study of shared clonotypes between healthy human individuals (TCRdb year 2020). Background on the whole study: The cohort comprised two women and a few men aged 18 to 49 years. For each donor, CD4 naive and CD4 memory were each run on three plates, CD8 naive on two plates, and CD8 memory on one plate. Per donor, leukapheresis produced somewhere between about 0.85 and 9.5 billion PBMCs. Libraries were prepared and TCR repertoires were sequenced by different laboratories using diverse techniques, in order to increase sequencing depth and limit assay-specific biases. Blood TCR repertoires of five healthy adults were deeply sequenced to estimate repertoire size and the extent of clonotype sharing between individuals. What the work shows at the level of the full study, not this receptor alone: Compared with non-shared clonotypes, the clonotypes found in all four sorted-subset donors had higher generation probabilities. Because the study included only a small number of donors, the genetic and exposure-history diversity represented was limited. Based on pairwise subsampling, the degree of clonotype sharing among donors was expected to be affected by sequencing depth. Across four donors, approximately 5% of naive CD4, roughly 3.5% of naive CD8, about 2.3% of memory CD4, and roughly 0.41% of memory CD8 clonotypes were shared. Sampling was restricted to blood, and TCR repertoires in tissue are likely to differ from TCR repertoires in blood. Incomplete sequencing was indicated by rarefaction of sorted-subset datasets, despite the large sequencing depth. Naive subsets generally had larger estimated clonotype richness than memory subsets.

Using the deep immunoSEQ assay, TCR CDR3 regions were amplified from genomic DNA by multiplex PCR. Genomic DNA extracted from each cell subset was distributed evenly over all wells of several immunoSEQ 96-well plates, and each plate served as one replicate. For sorted subsets, around 0.2 ug genomic DNA, equal to about 30,000 T cell genomes, was loaded into each replicate PCR. Purified libraries were measured with a Qubit 3.0 fluorometer, size-checked on a Bioanalyzer 2100, and measured again with the KAPA Library Quantification kit. A separate single-read 150-cycle Illumina NextSeq 550 flow cell was used to sequence each immunoSEQ 96-well plate. The authors' pipeline ran thus. The immunoSEQ output contained only junctional sequences without quality scores, so filtering could not match that applied to full-length reads. Sequences were annotated with PyIR, a Python wrapper for IgBLAST v1.9, using IMGT germline references to assign V/J genes and CDR3. Reads were filtered out if the reads had weak V/J assignments (E-value above 1e-6), no CDR3, stop codons, out-of-frame junctions, or ambiguous translated residues. A V3J clonotype was defined by an identical inferred V gene, J gene, and CDR3 amino acid sequence. To compute the percentage overlap between repertoires, the number of shared unique clonotypes was divided by the size of the smaller repertoire. Three approaches were used to assess repertoire richness: RTK rarefaction, the Chao1 estimator, and Recon v2.1 estimates of unobserved clonotypes. OLGA was used to compute generation probabilities for all TCRbeta clonotypes that the gDNA method yielded from a few donors. TCRdb stores this immuneACCESS table with in-frame sequences only. Part of the clones is absent; in the studies checked, under half of the shortfall reflects unresolved V genes, and no reason is known for the rest. The V and J calls and clone size are taken from that table; D and trimming were inferred from the DNA. Present in this sample are roughly 170,000 clones, approximately 60% of which were seen just once. The top ten clonotypes cover about 10% of the sample.

The donors were healthy, HIV-negative adults with no recently reported acute infections or vaccinations. All donors were Caucasian adults living in Nashville, Tennessee, USA. CD4+ T cells were enriched by magnetic negative selection, after which naive cells were positively selected on CD45RA and the negative fraction was taken as the memory subset. After blood collection by leukapheresis, PBMCs were isolated using Ficoll-Histopaque density gradient centrifugation and then cryopreserved in the vapor phase of liquid nitrogen. Purity and quantity of every magnetically sorted T cell population were checked by analytical flow cytometry. Genomic DNA was isolated from every sorted fraction and measured by UV absorbance on a Nanodrop 2000c. Of note for this clone: What this receptor recognizes is not known. No quality values exist for individual bases; no much larger clone is one base distant.

Per the germline V gene, SGHRS is the CDR1 and YFSETQ is the CDR2. Here V drops 4 bases and J drops 4 bases, and the junction holds 7 bases not matched to any gene. The CDR3 runs 14 residues from the cysteine to the phenylalanine. This entry keeps only the CDR3 DNA: 42 bases, framed from base 1. Input material: memory CD4+ T cells sorted from blood. The cell subset or site label, as the study defines it: CD45RA-negative fraction. This TCR derives from a man aged 25 to 45 in good health. Recombination connected TRBV5-1 to TRBJ2-5; TRBD1 agrees with 7 junctional bases. The CDR3 loop reads CASSPDRVGETQYF. The nucleotide sequence reads TGCGCCAGCAGCCCAGACAGGGTTGGAGAGACCCAGTACTTC.